One and the same sample provided the 8 T cell receptor beta chains below, sequenced in a study of T cell repertoires in aging, cancer and after chemotherapy. Amplification of TCR beta used genomic DNA extracted from peripheral blood. Multiplex touch-down PCR with TRB-A/B primers amplified rearranged V-D-J TRB sequences. TCRdb recomputed calls from the multiplex PCR reads with MiXCR, one row per CDR3 protein. This sample has 6,000 to 9,500 distinct CDR3 sequences, with roughly two fifths found just once. The sample comprised blood. The receptor set was obtained from a human donor in good health.

The chain has TRBV12-3 or TRBV12-4 and TRBJ1-4, with D unclear. The V end was cut by 6 bases, the J end by 4 bases, with 3 bases between. The CDR3 is made up of 11 amino acids. The CDR3 sequence is CASSYNEKLFF. The CDR3 DNA is TGTGCCAGCAGCTATAATGAAAAACTGTTTTTT.

By share, this clonotype counts as medium-sized. The CDR3 loop is CASSVAGSGELFF. Here the CDR3 DNA reads TGTGCCAGCAGTGTCGCGGGGAGCGGGGAGCTGTTTTTT. The V call is TRBV6-6, the J call TRBJ2-2, with D possibly being TRBD2 (6 bases). Trimming cost V 5 bases and J 7 bases, with 11 bases left between them. Germline V lookup: CDR1 MNHNY, CDR2 SVGAGI (reference sequence). The CDR3 runs to 13 residues.

This clonotype has only a few counts. The chain is built from TRBV19 and TRBJ1-5; possible D gene TRBD1, 6 bases. Trimming took 6 bases from V and 10 from J, leaving 25 bases between them. The germline V gene has CDR1 LNHDA and CDR2 SQIVND (reference sequence). The CDR3 covers 16 residues. In nucleotides, the CDR3 is TGTGCCAGTAGCCTCCTTTGGGACATCAGAATCAGCCCCCAGCATTTT. Protein sequence: CASSLLWDIRISPQHF.

Judged by abundance, this clonotype is medium-sized. J is TRBJ2-6 and V is TRBV6-5; D ambiguous. Germline CDR1 and CDR2: MNHEY and SVGAGI. The CDR3 covers 15 residues. V lost 5 bases to trimming and J lost 0 bases, with 8 bases between them. For the CDR3, the DNA is TGTGCCAGCAGTCCCCCTATCTCTGGGGCCAACGTCCTGACTTTC. Translation gives CASSPPISGANVLTF.

Within the sample, this clonotype is medium-sized. The rearrangement uses TRBV6-2 or TRBV6-3 and TRBJ2-7, with 10 bases fitting TRBD2. J lost 5 bases, V lost 6 bases, and 10 bases had no gene match. The CDR3 runs 15 residues. Germline CDR1 MNHEY, CDR2 SVGEGT. CDR3 protein: CASRPLAGDAHEQYF. CDR3 bases: TGTGCCAGCAGGCCGCTAGCGGGAGACGCCCACGAGCAGTACTTC.

V is TRBV6-5 and J is TRBJ2-1; perhaps TRBD2 as D (5 bases). The CDR3 totals 15 residues. V dropped 6 bases and J dropped 4 bases, with 16 bases sitting between them. The V gene's germline CDR1 is MNHEY and CDR2 SVGAGI. CDR3 in DNA: TGTGCCAGCAGCCCCCCCGGGGTACTTTACAATGAGCAGTTCTTC. It yields the protein CASSPPGVLYNEQFF.

This clonotype was recorded a few times. The chain is built from TRBV6-1 and TRBJ1-2, with D unclear. Germline CDR1 reads MNHNS; CDR2 reads SASEGT. The CDR3 covers 12 residues. Trimming pared 3 bases from V and 5 bases from J, leaving 7 bases between. CDR3 coding DNA: TGTGCCAGCAGTGACGGCAGGTATGGCTACACCTTC. As protein: CASSDGRYGYTF.

The sample holds one count of this clonotype. The chain couples TRBV15 to TRBJ1-2; TRBD1 might be the D (6 bases). V lost 7 bases and J lost 2, with 17 bases in between. Germline CDR1 and CDR2: LNHNV and YYDKDF (reference sequence). The CDR3 extends over 15 amino acids. The CDR3 is CATTADRRENYGYTF. The CDR3 nucleotides read TGTGCCACCACCGCCGACAGGAGAGAAAACTATGGCTACACCTTC.